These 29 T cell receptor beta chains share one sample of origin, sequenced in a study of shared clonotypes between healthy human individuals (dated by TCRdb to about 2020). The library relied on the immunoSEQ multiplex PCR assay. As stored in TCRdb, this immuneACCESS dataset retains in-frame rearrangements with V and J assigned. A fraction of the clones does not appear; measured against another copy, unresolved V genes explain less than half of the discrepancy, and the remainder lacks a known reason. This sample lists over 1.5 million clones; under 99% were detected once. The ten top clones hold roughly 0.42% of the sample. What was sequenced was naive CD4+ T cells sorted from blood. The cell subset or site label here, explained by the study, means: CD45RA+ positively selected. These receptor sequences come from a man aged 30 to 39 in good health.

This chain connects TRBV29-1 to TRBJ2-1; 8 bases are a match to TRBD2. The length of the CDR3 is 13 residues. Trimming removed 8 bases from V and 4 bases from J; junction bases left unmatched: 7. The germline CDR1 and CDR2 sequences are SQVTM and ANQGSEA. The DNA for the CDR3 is TGCAGCACCGGGACTAGTACATACAATGAGCAGTTCTTC. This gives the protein CSTGTSTYNEQFF.

CDR3 sequence (DNA): TGTGCCAGCAGCTCTCCAGGAAATCGGAACTATGGCTACACCTTC. Translating gives CASSSPGNRNYGYTF. The V and J genes are TRBV5-4 and TRBJ1-2; D is undetermined. This CDR3 has 15 amino acids. Germline-derived CDR1 and CDR2 are SGHNT and YYREEE (reference sequence). V lost 3 bases and J lost 2, with 14 bases in between.

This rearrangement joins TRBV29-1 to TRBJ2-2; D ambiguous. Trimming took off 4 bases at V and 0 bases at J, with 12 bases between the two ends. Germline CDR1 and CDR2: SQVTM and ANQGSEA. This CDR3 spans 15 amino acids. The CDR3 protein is CSVGVAAANTGELFF. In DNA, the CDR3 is TGCAGCGTTGGGGTGGCGGCAGCGAACACCGGGGAGCTGTTTTTT.

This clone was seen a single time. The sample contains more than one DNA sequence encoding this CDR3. CDR3 protein: CASSPSNQETQYF. CDR3 coding DNA: TGTGCCAGCTCACCATCAAACCAAGAGACCCAGTACTTC. The chain couples TRBV18 to TRBJ2-5; D is uncertain. V lost 2 bases, J lost 0 bases, and 4 bases lay in between. Germline lookup yields CDR1 KGHSH and CDR2 LQKENI. This CDR3 contains 13 residues.

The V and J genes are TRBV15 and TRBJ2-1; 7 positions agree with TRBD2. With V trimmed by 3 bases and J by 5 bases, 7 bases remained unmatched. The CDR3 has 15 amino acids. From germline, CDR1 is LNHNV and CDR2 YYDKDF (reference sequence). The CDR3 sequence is CATSSLAERNNEQFF. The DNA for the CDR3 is TGTGCCACCAGCAGTCTAGCGGAACGAAACAATGAGCAGTTCTTC.

CDR3 DNA sequence: TGTGCCAGCAGTGACGGCCTAGCGGGAGTGGGCACGCAGTATTTT. Encoded protein: CASSDGLAGVGTQYF. The V and J genes are TRBV6-1 and TRBJ2-3; TRBD2 aligns across 10 bases. J was trimmed by 9 bases and V by 3 bases; bases with no gene match: 9. The CDR3 spans 15 residues. Germline V gene data show CDR1 as MNHNS and CDR2 as SASEGT.

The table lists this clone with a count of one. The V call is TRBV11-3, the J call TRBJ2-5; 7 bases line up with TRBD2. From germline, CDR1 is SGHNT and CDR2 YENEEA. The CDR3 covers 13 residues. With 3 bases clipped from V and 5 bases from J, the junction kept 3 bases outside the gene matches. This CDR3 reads CASSLMGGETQYF. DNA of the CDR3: TGTGCCAGCAGCTTGATGGGAGGGGAGACCCAGTACTTC.

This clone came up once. Written as DNA, the CDR3 is TGTGCCAGCAGCTGGCTAGGGGATTATGACTACAATGAGCAGTTCTTC. This gives the protein CASSWLGDYDYNEQFF. The chain carries TRBV5-6 and TRBJ2-1; perhaps TRBD1 as D (5 bases). The CDR3 runs to 16 residues. CDR1 and CDR2 (germline): SGHDT, YYEEEE. The V end lost 3 bases, the J end lost 3 bases, and 16 bases lay between the germline ends.

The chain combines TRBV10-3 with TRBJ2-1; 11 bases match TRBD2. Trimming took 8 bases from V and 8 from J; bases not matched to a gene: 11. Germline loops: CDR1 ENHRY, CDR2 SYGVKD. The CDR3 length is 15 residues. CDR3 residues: CAIRTSGLFRDEQFF. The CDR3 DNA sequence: TGTGCCATCCGGACTAGCGGGCTCTTCCGGGATGAGCAGTTCTTC.

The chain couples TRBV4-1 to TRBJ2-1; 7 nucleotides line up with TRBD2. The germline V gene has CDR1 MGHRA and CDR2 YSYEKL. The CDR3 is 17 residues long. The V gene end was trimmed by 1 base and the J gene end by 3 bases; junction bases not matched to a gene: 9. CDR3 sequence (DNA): TGCGCCAGCAGCCAAGTCCTTGGAAGCGGGGTCTACAATGAGCAGTTCTTC. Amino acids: CASSQVLGSGVYNEQFF.

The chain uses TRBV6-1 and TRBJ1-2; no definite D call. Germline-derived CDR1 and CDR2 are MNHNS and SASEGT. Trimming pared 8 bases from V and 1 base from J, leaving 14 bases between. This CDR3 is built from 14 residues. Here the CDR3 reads CASRKSFLNYGYTF. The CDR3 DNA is TGTGCCAGCCGAAAGTCATTCCTTAACTATGGCTACACCTTC.

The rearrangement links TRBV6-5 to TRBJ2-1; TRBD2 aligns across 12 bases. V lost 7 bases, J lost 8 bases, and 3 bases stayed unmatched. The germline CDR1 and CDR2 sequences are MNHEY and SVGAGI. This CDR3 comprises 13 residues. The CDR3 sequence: CASKGLAGHEQFF. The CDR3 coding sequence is TGTGCCAGCAAAGGACTAGCGGGACATGAGCAGTTCTTC.

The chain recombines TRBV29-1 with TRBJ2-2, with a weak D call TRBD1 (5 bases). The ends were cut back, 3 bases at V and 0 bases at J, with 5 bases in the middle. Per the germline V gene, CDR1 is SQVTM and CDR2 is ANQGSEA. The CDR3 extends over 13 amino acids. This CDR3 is CSVEDTNTGELFF. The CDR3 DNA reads TGCAGCGTTGAGGACACGAACACCGGGGAGCTGTTTTTT.

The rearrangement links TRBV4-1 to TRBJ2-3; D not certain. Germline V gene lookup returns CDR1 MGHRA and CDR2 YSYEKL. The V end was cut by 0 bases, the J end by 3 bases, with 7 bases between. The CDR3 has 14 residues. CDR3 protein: CASSQELTTDTQYF. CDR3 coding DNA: TGCGCCAGCAGCCAAGAACTAACAACAGATACGCAGTATTTT.

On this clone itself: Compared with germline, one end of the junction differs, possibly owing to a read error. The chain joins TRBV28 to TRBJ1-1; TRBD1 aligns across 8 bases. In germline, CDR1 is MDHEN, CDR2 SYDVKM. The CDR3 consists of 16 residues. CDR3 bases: TGTGCCAGCAGTATATGGACAGGGAATTGGAACACTGAAGCTTTCTTT. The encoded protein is CASSIWTGNWNTEAFF. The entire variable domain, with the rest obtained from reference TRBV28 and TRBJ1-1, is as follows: DVKVTQSSRYLVKRTGEKVFLECVQDMDHENMFWYRQDPGLGLRLIYFSYDVKMKEKGDIPEGYSVSREKKERFSLILESASTNQTSMYLCASSIWTGNWNTEAFFGQGTRLTVV.

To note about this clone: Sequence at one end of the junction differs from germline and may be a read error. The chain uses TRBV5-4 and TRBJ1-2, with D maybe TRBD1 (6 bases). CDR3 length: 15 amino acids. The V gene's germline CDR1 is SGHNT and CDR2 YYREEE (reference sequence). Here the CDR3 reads CVSSSLRDTNYGYTF. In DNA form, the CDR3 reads TGTGTCAGCAGCTCCCTCCGGGACACAAACTATGGCTACACCTTC.

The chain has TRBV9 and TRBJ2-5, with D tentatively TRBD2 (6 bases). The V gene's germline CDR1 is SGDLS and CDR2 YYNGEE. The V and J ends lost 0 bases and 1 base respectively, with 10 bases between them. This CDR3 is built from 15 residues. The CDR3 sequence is CASSVAGGLQETQYF. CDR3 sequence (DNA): TGTGCCAGCAGCGTAGCCGGGGGACTCCAAGAGACCCAGTACTTC.

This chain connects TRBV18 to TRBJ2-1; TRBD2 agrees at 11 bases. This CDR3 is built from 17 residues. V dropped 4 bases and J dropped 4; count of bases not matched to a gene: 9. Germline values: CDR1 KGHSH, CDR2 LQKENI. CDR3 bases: TGTGCCAGCTCACTACATAGCGGGAGGGCCCCTTACAATGAGCAGTTCTTC. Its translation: CASSLHSGRAPYNEQFF.

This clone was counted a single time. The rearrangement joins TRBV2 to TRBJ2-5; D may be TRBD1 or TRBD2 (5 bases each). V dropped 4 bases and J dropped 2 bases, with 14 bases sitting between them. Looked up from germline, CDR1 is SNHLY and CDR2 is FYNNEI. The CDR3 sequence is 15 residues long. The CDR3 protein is CASSGSGAPQETQYF. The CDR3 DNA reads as TGTGCCAGCAGTGGCTCCGGGGCCCCGCAAGAGACCCAGTACTTC.

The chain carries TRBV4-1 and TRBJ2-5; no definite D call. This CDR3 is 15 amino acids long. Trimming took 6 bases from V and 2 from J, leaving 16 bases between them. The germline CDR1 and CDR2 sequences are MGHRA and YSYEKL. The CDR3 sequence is CASSRLDLQQETQYF. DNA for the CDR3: TGCGCCAGCAGTCGCCTTGACTTACAACAAGAGACCCAGTACTTC.

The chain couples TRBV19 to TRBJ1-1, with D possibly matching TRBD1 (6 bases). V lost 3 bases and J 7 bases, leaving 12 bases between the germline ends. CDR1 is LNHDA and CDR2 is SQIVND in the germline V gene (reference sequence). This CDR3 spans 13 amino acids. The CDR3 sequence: CASSISGGLEAFF. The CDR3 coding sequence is TGTGCCAGTAGTATTTCGGGGGGCCTTGAAGCTTTCTTT. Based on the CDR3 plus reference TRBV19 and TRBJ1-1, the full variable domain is DGGITQSPKYLFRKEGQNVTLSCEQNLNHDAMYWYRQDPGQGLRLIYYSQIVNDFQKGDIAEGYSVSREKKESFPLTVTSAQKNPTAFYLCASSISGGLEAFFGQGTRLTVV.

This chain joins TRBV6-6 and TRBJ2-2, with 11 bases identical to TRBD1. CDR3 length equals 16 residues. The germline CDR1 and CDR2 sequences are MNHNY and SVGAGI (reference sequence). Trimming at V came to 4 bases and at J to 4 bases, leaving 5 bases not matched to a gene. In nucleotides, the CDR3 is TGTGCCAGCAGTTCGGGGACAGGGGGAATCACCGGGGAGCTGTTTTTT. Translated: CASSSGTGGITGELFF.

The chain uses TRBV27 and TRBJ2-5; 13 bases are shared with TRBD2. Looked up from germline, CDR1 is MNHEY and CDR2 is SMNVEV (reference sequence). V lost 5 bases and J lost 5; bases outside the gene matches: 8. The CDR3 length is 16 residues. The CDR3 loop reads CASSRRTSGRGETQYF. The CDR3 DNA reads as TGTGCCAGCAGTCGAAGGACTAGCGGGAGAGGGGAGACCCAGTACTTC.

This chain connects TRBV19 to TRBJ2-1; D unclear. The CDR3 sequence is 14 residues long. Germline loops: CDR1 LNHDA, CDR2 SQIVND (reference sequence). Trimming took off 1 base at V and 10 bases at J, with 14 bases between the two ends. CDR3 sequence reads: CASSIGPRSPEQFF. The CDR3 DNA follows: TGTGCCAGTAGTATAGGGCCCAGATCGCCCGAGCAGTTCTTC.

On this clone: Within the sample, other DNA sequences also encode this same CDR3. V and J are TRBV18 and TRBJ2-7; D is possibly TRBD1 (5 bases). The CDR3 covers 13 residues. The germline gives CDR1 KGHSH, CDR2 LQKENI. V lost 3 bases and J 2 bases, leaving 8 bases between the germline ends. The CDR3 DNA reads TGTGCCAGCTCACCCGACAGCCCCTACGAGCAGTACTTC. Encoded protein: CASSPDSPYEQYF.

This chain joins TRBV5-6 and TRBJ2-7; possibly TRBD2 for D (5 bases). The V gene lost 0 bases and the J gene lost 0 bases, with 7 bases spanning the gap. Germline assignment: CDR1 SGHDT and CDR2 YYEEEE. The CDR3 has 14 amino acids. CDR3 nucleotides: TGTGCCAGCAGCTTGGTAGAGGGCTCCTACGAGCAGTACTTC. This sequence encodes CASSLVEGSYEQYF. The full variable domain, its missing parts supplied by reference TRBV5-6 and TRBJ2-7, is DAGVTQSPTHLIKTRGQQVTLRCSPKSGHDTVSWYQQALGQGPQFIFQYYEEEERQRGNFPDRFSGHQFPNYSSELNVNALLLGDSALYLCASSLVEGSYEQYFGPGTRLTVT.

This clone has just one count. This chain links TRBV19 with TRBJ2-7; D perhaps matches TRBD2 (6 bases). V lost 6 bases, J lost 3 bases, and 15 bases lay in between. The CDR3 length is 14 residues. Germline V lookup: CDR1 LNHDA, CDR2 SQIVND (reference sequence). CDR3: CASSPRGDGYEQYF. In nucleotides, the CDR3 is TGTGCCAGTAGCCCCCGCGGGGACGGCTACGAGCAGTACTTC.

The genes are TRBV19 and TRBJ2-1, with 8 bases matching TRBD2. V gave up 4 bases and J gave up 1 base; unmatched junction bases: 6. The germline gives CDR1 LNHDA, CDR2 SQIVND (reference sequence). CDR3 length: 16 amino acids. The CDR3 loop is CASSTPGGRSYNEQFF. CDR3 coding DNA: TGTGCCAGTAGTACTCCGGGCGGGAGGTCCTACAATGAGCAGTTCTTC.

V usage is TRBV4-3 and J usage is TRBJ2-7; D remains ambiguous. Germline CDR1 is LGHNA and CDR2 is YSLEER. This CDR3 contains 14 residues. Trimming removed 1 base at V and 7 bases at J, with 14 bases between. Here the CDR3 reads CASSQGWIYGEQYF. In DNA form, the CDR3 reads TGCGCCAGCAGCCAAGGCTGGATCTACGGAGAGCAGTACTTC.